Shown below are 13 T cell receptor beta chains from a single sample sequenced in a study of T cell responses to AZD1222 COVID-19 vaccine. Assay: immunoSEQ multiplex PCR; the TCRdb copy retains only in-frame clones and omits some. This table has about 84,000 clones, approximately 83% appearing once. The sample consisted of peripheral blood, taken 28 days after the second AZD1222 dose. These receptor sequences come from an adult who received the AZD1222 COVID-19 vaccine.

The chain uses TRBV27 and TRBJ1-5; D possibly corresponds to TRBD1 (5 bases). Between the trimmed V and J ends, which lost 2 bases and 3 bases, there was a span of 11 bases. There are 15 residues in the CDR3. Germline loops: CDR1 MNHEY, CDR2 SMNVEV (reference sequence). CDR3 coding DNA: TGTGCCAGCAGTTTAACGGGGGACTACAATCAGCCCCAGCATTTT. Protein sequence: CASSLTGDYNQPQHF.

The chain links TRBV3-1 (or the pseudogene TRBV3-2) to TRBJ1-5; possibly TRBD1 for D (5 bases). Germline assignment: CDR1 LGHDT and CDR2 YNNKEL (reference sequence). The CDR3 contains 15 residues. V shed 4 bases and J shed 6 bases, with 16 bases lying between them. CDR3 sequence: CASSRTPGHGQPQHF. The CDR3 coding sequence is TGTGCCAGCAGCCGCACACCAGGGCACGGTCAGCCCCAGCATTTT.

The chain joins TRBV3-1 (or the pseudogene TRBV3-2) to TRBJ2-2; no clear D. V lost 2 bases, J lost 0 bases, and 7 bases lay in between. From germline, CDR1 is LGHDT and CDR2 YNNKEL (reference sequence). CDR3 length: 15 amino acids. The CDR3 sequence: CASSQRVTNTGELFF. The CDR3 DNA is TGTGCCAGCAGCCAACGGGTCACGAACACCGGGGAGCTGTTTTTT.

This sequence joins TRBV3-1 (or the pseudogene TRBV3-2) and TRBJ2-1; 8 nucleotides match TRBD2. V dropped 3 bases and J dropped 8; count of bases not matched to a gene: 6. The germline gives CDR1 LGHDT, CDR2 YNNKEL (reference sequence). This CDR3 is 14 amino acids long. CDR3 loop: CASSQRGALDEQFF. The CDR3 DNA follows: TGTGCCAGCAGCCAGCGGGGGGCCCTCGATGAGCAGTTCTTC.

The V and J genes are TRBV7-6 and TRBJ2-7, with TRBD1 matching over 7 bases. The CDR3 extends over 15 amino acids. V lost 2 bases, J lost 2 bases, and 6 bases stayed unmatched. Germline assignment: CDR1 SGHVS and CDR2 FNYEAQ. CDR3 sequence: CASSLSNDRAYEQYF. CDR3 DNA sequence: TGTGCCAGCAGCTTATCGAATGACAGGGCCTACGAGCAGTACTTC.

The chain joins TRBV5-4 to TRBJ1-2; possible D gene TRBD1, 5 bases. CDR3 length equals 13 residues. Germline lookup yields CDR1 SGHNT and CDR2 YYREEE (reference sequence). Trimming took 2 bases from V and 4 from J, leaving 9 bases between them. The CDR3 DNA reads TGTGCCAGCAGCTTCGGTCAGGGCTATGGCTACACCTTC. Translated: CASSFGQGYGYTF.

The chain employs TRBV9 and TRBJ1-1; 10 bases are a match to TRBD1. CDR1 and CDR2 (germline): SGDLS, YYNGEE. This CDR3 is built from 14 residues. V was clipped by 2 bases and J by 5 bases; unmatched bases: 3. The CDR3 nucleotides are TGTGCCAGCAGCGTGGGACAGGGGAGGACTGAAGCTTTCTTT. It encodes CASSVGQGRTEAFF.

The chain combines TRBV7-9 with TRBJ2-7; D not resolved. Trimming took off 0 bases at V and 2 bases at J, with 8 bases between the two ends. Germline V gene sequence: CDR1 SEHNR, CDR2 FQNEAQ (reference sequence). This CDR3 contains 14 residues. The CDR3 spells CASSLAQATYEQYF. As DNA, the CDR3 is TGTGCCAGCAGCTTAGCTCAGGCCACCTACGAGCAGTACTTC.

This chain joins TRBV5-6 and TRBJ1-2; TRBD1 matches 7 bases. CDR3 length: 14 residues. From germline, CDR1 is SGHDT and CDR2 YYEEEE. V shed 5 bases, J shed 3 bases, and the junction held 7 bases outside the gene matches. The CDR3 region is CASRLQGFDYGYTF. The CDR3 DNA sequence: TGTGCCAGCAGATTACAGGGGTTCGACTATGGCTACACCTTC.

The rearrangement uses TRBV6-5 and TRBJ1-4; D uncertain. This CDR3 is built from 14 residues. Germline V gene lookup returns CDR1 MNHEY and CDR2 SVGAGI. Trimming pared 4 bases from V and 7 bases from J, leaving 13 bases between. The CDR3 spells CASSWSSTFEKLFF. The CDR3 nucleotides are TGTGCCAGCAGTTGGTCGAGCACATTTGAAAAACTGTTTTTT.

This chain links TRBV3-1 (or the pseudogene TRBV3-2) with TRBJ2-2; D uncertain. Germline loops: CDR1 LGHDT, CDR2 YNNKEL (reference sequence). V was shortened by 1 base and J by 2 bases, with 8 bases between the two germline ends. CDR3 length equals 15 residues. CDR3 protein: CASSQGVLNTGELFF. As DNA, the CDR3 is TGTGCCAGCAGCCAAGGGGTACTTAACACCGGGGAGCTGTTTTTT.

The sample holds one count of this clone. The CDR3 nucleotides read TGTGCCAGTAGTATAGATGTCGGCAGCTATGGCTACACCTTC. Translating gives CASSIDVGSYGYTF. V gene TRBV19 combines with J gene TRBJ1-2, with D unclear. Trimming removed 0 bases at V and 4 bases at J, with 9 bases between. From germline, CDR1 is LNHDA and CDR2 SQIVND (reference sequence). The CDR3 runs to 14 residues.

J is TRBJ1-1 and V is TRBV7-9, with D unclear. Per germline, CDR1 SEHNR and CDR2 FQNEAQ (reference sequence). The CDR3 spans 14 residues. Trimming shortened V by 1 base and J by 1 base, and 7 bases separated the two germline ends. The CDR3 sequence is CASSLGDSNTEAFF. In nucleotides, the CDR3 is TGTGCCAGCAGCTTAGGAGATTCGAACACTGAAGCTTTCTTT.